A selection of T cell receptor beta chains follows, all from one sample in a study of control samples from healthy donors and cancer patients. Sequencing was performed with immunoSEQ multiplex PCR; in TCRdb, only in-frame clones are kept and a portion is missing. The sample includes 100,000 to 150,000 clones, 80% to 95% of them seen just once. Sequenced material: blood. The source of these receptors is a man between 18 and 29 years old in good health. The CDR3 runs from the conserved cysteine through the conserved F or W. D genes are given only for firm matches. Clone sizes are given selectively: once, few, many, or a class where the clone is expanded.

d_gene	v_gene	abundance	j_gene	CDR3aa	CDR3nt
TRBD2	TRBV2	.	TRBJ2-3	CASRLLAGGQDTQYF	TGTGCCAGCAGACTTCTAGCGGGGGGGCAAGATACGCAGTATTTT
.	TRBV7-3	.	TRBJ2-2	CASSLSGNTGELFF	TGTGCCAGCAGCTTAAGCGGGAACACCGGGGAGCTGTTTTTT
TRBD1	TRBV2	.	TRBJ1-4	CASSYSTGSTNEKLFF	TGTGCCAGCAGTTATTCGACAGGGTCAACTAATGAAAAACTGTTTTTT
.	TRBV5-1	.	TRBJ1-3	CASGRGAASGNTIYF	TGCGCCAGCGGTCGGGGGGCAGCCTCTGGAAACACCATATATTTT
.	TRBV10-1	.	TRBJ2-5	CASSDTDIETQYF	TGCGCCAGCAGTGATACCGATATCGAGACCCAGTACTTC
TRBD2	TRBV6-5	once	TRBJ2-1	CASSMRGASYNEQFF	TGTGCCAGCAGTATGCGGGGGGCCTCCTACAATGAGCAGTTCTTC
.	TRBV11-1	.	TRBJ1-2	CASSLVEDAVNYGYTF	TGTGCCAGCAGCTTAGTCGAAGATGCGGTAAACTATGGCTACACCTTC
.	TRBV2	.	TRBJ1-5	CASSVTAGYSNQPQHF	TGTGCCAGCAGTGTGACAGCCGGTTATAGCAATCAGCCCCAGCATTTT
TRBD1	TRBV29-1	.	TRBJ1-6	CSVAGGGGSPLHF	TGCAGCGTGGCAGGGGGCGGAGGATCACCCCTCCACTTT
TRBD2	TRBV4-2	many	TRBJ2-5	CASSQDASGGSETQYF	TGTGCCAGCAGCCAAGATGCTAGCGGGGGATCGGAGACCCAGTACTTC